This entry is about one TCR beta chain. Other DNA sequences in this specimen translate into the identical CDR3. Investigators treated the graft tissue so that it released intraepithelial and lamina propria lymphocytes. The length of the CDR3 is 14 residues. Trimming removed 4 bases from V and 3 bases from J, with 10 bases in between. The germline CDR1 and CDR2 sequences are SGDLS and YYNGEE. This table comes from immunoSEQ multiplex PCR, and its TCRdb copy is limited to in-frame clones, with some not included. The sample lists about 29,000 clones; 60% to 85% were seen once. These data come from a study of graft-versus-host responses after intestinal transplantation.

The clonotype comes from a human patient who received an intestinal transplant, so some T cells may come from the graft donor. This specimen was ileum tissue, taken 98 days after intestinal transplantation. J is TRBJ2-2 and V is TRBV9; D unclear. The CDR3 is CASSSRSYTGELFF. CDR3 nucleotide sequence: TGTGCCAGCAGCTCTCGTAGTTACACCGGGGAGCTGTTTTTT.